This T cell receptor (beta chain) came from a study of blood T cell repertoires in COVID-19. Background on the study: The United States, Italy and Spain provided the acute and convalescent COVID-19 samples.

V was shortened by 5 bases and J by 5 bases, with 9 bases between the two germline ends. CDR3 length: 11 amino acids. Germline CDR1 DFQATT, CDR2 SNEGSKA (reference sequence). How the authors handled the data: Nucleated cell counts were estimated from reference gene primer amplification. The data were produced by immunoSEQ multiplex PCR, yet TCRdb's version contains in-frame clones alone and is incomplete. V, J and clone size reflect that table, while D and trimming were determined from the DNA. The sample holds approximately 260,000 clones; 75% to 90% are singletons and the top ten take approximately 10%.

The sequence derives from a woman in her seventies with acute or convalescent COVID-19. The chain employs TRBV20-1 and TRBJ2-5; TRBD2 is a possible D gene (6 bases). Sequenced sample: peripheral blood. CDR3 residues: CSAWGEETQYF. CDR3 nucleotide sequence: TGCAGTGCTTGGGGGGAGGAGACCCAGTACTTC.